These T cell receptor beta chains were read from a single sample in a study of regulatory T cells in long-lasting Graves disease. MiXCR, applied by TCRdb to the multiplex PCR reads, yields one record per CDR3 protein. The sample carries approximately 480,000 distinct CDR3 sequences, 15% to 20% recorded once. This same sample was also part of a study on T cells in Graves' hyperthyroidism and ophthalmopathy.

The source was peripheral blood mononuclear cells (PBMCs), collected at new diagnosis, from a patient treated with antithyroid drugs. The receptors shown here come from a man between 40 and 49 years old with Graves disease. Each CDR3 is given with its conserved first and last residue. The order of the fields is clone size, J gene, D gene, V gene, CDR3 DNA, CDR3 protein. The D gene is left open where the match is weak. A clone size is listed for some rows: how often the clone was seen (once, few, many), or a class if it is expanded.

clone_size: few
j_call: TRBJ2-3
d_call: TRBD2
v_call: TRBV5-1
cdr3_nt: TGCGCCAGCAGCCCTGGACTAGCGGGAGGGCGGGGCACAGATACGCAGTATTTT
cdr3_aa: CASSPGLAGGRGTDTQYF

clone_size: few
j_call: TRBJ2-5
d_call: TRBD2
v_call: TRBV20-1
cdr3_nt: TGCAATGCTAGAGATCCGGGAGGAGTATTCGAGACCCAGTACTTC
cdr3_aa: CNARDPGGVFETQYF

clone_size: -
j_call: TRBJ2-7
d_call: -
v_call: TRBV5-1
cdr3_nt: TGCGCCAGCAGCATAGGGACGGGGCCGGACGAGCAGTACTTC
cdr3_aa: CASSIGTGPDEQYF

clone_size: -
j_call: TRBJ1-1
d_call: -
v_call: TRBV30
cdr3_nt: TGTGCCTGGAACGCCGAACGGACAAGGACTGAAGCTTTCTTT
cdr3_aa: CAWNAERTRTEAFF

clone_size: -
j_call: TRBJ2-6
d_call: TRBD1
v_call: TRBV5-1
cdr3_nt: TGCGCCAGCAGCTTGAGTGCCTCCACAGGGGCCAACGTCCTGGCTTTC
cdr3_aa: CASSLSASTGANVLAF

clone_size: many
j_call: TRBJ2-7
d_call: TRBD2
v_call: TRBV28
cdr3_nt: TGTGCCAGCAGTTACAGGCCTAGCGGGAGTTACGAGCAGTACTTC
cdr3_aa: CASSYRPSGSYEQYF

clone_size: many
j_call: TRBJ2-1
d_call: -
v_call: TRBV5-1
cdr3_nt: TGTGCCAGCAGCTCGGGACCCTACAATGAGCAGTTCTTC
cdr3_aa: CASSSGPYNEQFF

clone_size: many
j_call: TRBJ1-1
d_call: -
v_call: TRBV4-1
cdr3_nt: TGTGCCAGCAGCCAAGATAGGAATGGCAGGGGGAACACTGAAGCTTTCTTT
cdr3_aa: CASSQDRNGRGNTEAFF

clone_size: few
j_call: TRBJ2-5
d_call: -
v_call: TRBV27
cdr3_nt: TGTGCCAGCCAAAATGCTCCGGGGCGCCAAGAGACCCAGTACTTC
cdr3_aa: CASQNAPGRQETQYF

clone_size: many
j_call: TRBJ2-3
d_call: -
v_call: TRBV7-2
cdr3_nt: TGTGCCAGCAGCTTAGACGGGAAGGCTCCTACGCAGTATTTT
cdr3_aa: CASSLDGKAPTQYF

clone_size: -
j_call: TRBJ1-4
d_call: -
v_call: TRBV10-3
cdr3_nt: TGTGCCATCGGGGACGGAGGTCCTAATGAAAAACTGTTTTTT
cdr3_aa: CAIGDGGPNEKLFF

clone_size: many
j_call: TRBJ2-1
d_call: TRBD1
v_call: TRBV28
cdr3_nt: TGTGCCAGCGCAGGGGGCGGGTTATGGGAGCAGTTCTTC
cdr3_aa: CASAGGGLWEQFF

clone_size: few
j_call: TRBJ1-2
d_call: -
v_call: TRBV28
cdr3_nt: TGTGCCAGCGGGCTTGGCTACACCTTC
cdr3_aa: CASGLGYTF

clone_size: many
j_call: TRBJ2-3
d_call: TRBD1
v_call: TRBV6-1
cdr3_nt: TGTGCCAGCAGTGCCGGACAGGGACCCACAGATACGCAGTATTTT
cdr3_aa: CASSAGQGPTDTQYF

clone_size: many
j_call: TRBJ2-1
d_call: TRBD2
v_call: TRBV15
cdr3_nt: TGTGCCACCAGCAGAGATGTCGGGACTAGCAATGAGCAGTTCTTC
cdr3_aa: CATSRDVGTSNEQFF

clone_size: few
j_call: TRBJ2-5
d_call: -
v_call: TRBV5-1
cdr3_nt: TGCGCCAGCAGCAGCCAATCGGGCCGACAAGAGACCCAGTACTTC
cdr3_aa: CASSSQSGRQETQYF

clone_size: many
j_call: TRBJ2-7
d_call: TRBD2
v_call: TRBV30
cdr3_nt: TGTGCCTGGAGTCGGGGGGGTATCTCCTACGAGCAGTACTTC
cdr3_aa: CAWSRGGISYEQYF

clone_size: -
j_call: TRBJ2-5
d_call: TRBD1
v_call: TRBV6-2/TRBV6-3
cdr3_nt: TGTGCCAGCAGTAAGACAGGGGAAGGGGAGACCCAGTACTTC
cdr3_aa: CASSKTGEGETQYF

clone_size: many
j_call: TRBJ2-2
d_call: TRBD1
v_call: TRBV5-1
cdr3_nt: TGCGCCAGCAGCACGACAGGGGGAACTTTTTACACCGGGGAGCTGTTTTTT
cdr3_aa: CASSTTGGTFYTGELFF

clone_size: few
j_call: TRBJ2-7
d_call: -
v_call: TRBV18
cdr3_nt: TGTGCCAGCTCACCACTCACAGGGGGGGTCGACGAGCAGTACTTC
cdr3_aa: CASSPLTGGVDEQYF

clone_size: many
j_call: TRBJ1-6
d_call: -
v_call: TRBV28
cdr3_nt: TGTGCCAGCAGTCCCACCCCCCCTGGGGTAGTGTCGAATTCACCCCTCCACTTT
cdr3_aa: CASSPTPPGVVSNSPLHF

clone_size: medium-sized
j_call: TRBJ2-1
d_call: -
v_call: TRBV6-2/TRBV6-3
cdr3_nt: TGTGCCATTGGGGAGAGTTACAATGAGCAGTTCTTC
cdr3_aa: CAIGESYNEQFF

clone_size: many
j_call: TRBJ2-7
d_call: -
v_call: TRBV11-2
cdr3_nt: TGTGCCAGCAGCTGGGTCACGGGCTACGAGCAGTACTTC
cdr3_aa: CASSWVTGYEQYF

clone_size: -
j_call: TRBJ2-1
d_call: -
v_call: TRBV9
cdr3_nt: TGTGCCAGCAGCGTAGATCCCCGAGGGGTTGGGTCCTACAATGAGCAGTTCTTC
cdr3_aa: CASSVDPRGVGSYNEQFF

clone_size: few
j_call: TRBJ2-5
d_call: -
v_call: TRBV29-1
cdr3_nt: TGCAGCGTTTCAGCGACGGTTAGTTATGAGACCCAGTACTTC
cdr3_aa: CSVSATVSYETQYF

clone_size: few
j_call: TRBJ2-1
d_call: -
v_call: TRBV10-3
cdr3_nt: TGTGCCATCAGTGAGCCCGGACGTGGAGCTGACAATGAGCAGTTCTTC
cdr3_aa: CAISEPGRGADNEQFF

clone_size: -
j_call: TRBJ2-2
d_call: TRBD2
v_call: TRBV5-1
cdr3_nt: TGCGCCAGCAGATTTTCAGCGGGAGCGACCACCGGGGAGCTGTTTTTT
cdr3_aa: CASRFSAGATTGELFF

clone_size: -
j_call: TRBJ1-2
d_call: -
v_call: TRBV7-3
cdr3_nt: TGTGCCAGCAGTCGAATGGGTGGCTACACCTTC
cdr3_aa: CASSRMGGYTF

clone_size: many
j_call: TRBJ2-3
d_call: TRBD2
v_call: TRBV20-1
cdr3_nt: TGCAGTGCTATCAGAGCGGGAGCGTCGAGTACAGATACGCAGTATTTT
cdr3_aa: CSAIRAGASSTDTQYF

clone_size: few
j_call: TRBJ2-5
d_call: -
v_call: TRBV28
cdr3_nt: TGTGCCAGCAGTTTCGAGGGGCGGGAGACCCAGTACTTC
cdr3_aa: CASSFEGRETQYF

clone_size: many
j_call: TRBJ1-5
d_call: -
v_call: TRBV7-9
cdr3_nt: TGTGCCAGCAGCTGGGCAGGGAGCAATCAGCCCCAGCATTTT
cdr3_aa: CASSWAGSNQPQHF

clone_size: few
j_call: TRBJ2-7
d_call: -
v_call: TRBV30
cdr3_nt: TGTGCCTGGAGTTGGGGGTCTCCCCCCTACGAGCAGTACTTC
cdr3_aa: CAWSWGSPPYEQYF

clone_size: many
j_call: TRBJ2-1
d_call: TRBD2
v_call: TRBV7-9
cdr3_nt: TGTGCCAGCAGCTCCTTACATCCTAGCGGCTCCTACAATGAGCAGTTCTTC
cdr3_aa: CASSSLHPSGSYNEQFF

clone_size: few
j_call: TRBJ2-1
d_call: -
v_call: TRBV4-2
cdr3_nt: TGTGCCAGCAGCCCGGACTTCTCCTACAATGAGCAGTTCTTC
cdr3_aa: CASSPDFSYNEQFF

clone_size: -
j_call: TRBJ2-5
d_call: TRBD2
v_call: TRBV19
cdr3_nt: TGTGCCAGTAGTAGCCTAGCGGGGGAGACCCAGTACTTC
cdr3_aa: CASSSLAGETQYF

clone_size: few
j_call: TRBJ2-7
d_call: -
v_call: TRBV7-2
cdr3_nt: TGTGCCAGCAGCCCTCGGATACGTCTCGAGCAGTACTTC
cdr3_aa: CASSPRIRLEQYF

clone_size: many
j_call: TRBJ1-1
d_call: -
v_call: TRBV7-3
cdr3_nt: TGTGCCAGCAGCTTAACGGGGGGGCTGGGAACTGAAGCTTTCTTT
cdr3_aa: CASSLTGGLGTEAFF

clone_size: few
j_call: TRBJ2-1
d_call: -
v_call: TRBV5-4
cdr3_nt: TGTGCCAGCAGCTTAGCGGCGGAGCCGTACAATGAGCAGTTCTTC
cdr3_aa: CASSLAAEPYNEQFF

clone_size: many
j_call: TRBJ2-7
d_call: -
v_call: TRBV3-1
cdr3_nt: TGTGCCAGCAGCCCCTTGGGGGGTCCGTCCTACGAACAGTACTTC
cdr3_aa: CASSPLGGPSYEQYF

clone_size: many
j_call: TRBJ2-7
d_call: -
v_call: TRBV20-1
cdr3_nt: TGCAGTGCCCCACAGGGAAGGGCTTTGTCCTACGAGCAGTACTTC
cdr3_aa: CSAPQGRALSYEQYF

clone_size: many
j_call: TRBJ2-7
d_call: -
v_call: TRBV20-1
cdr3_nt: TGCAGTGCTAGAGAAAATAGACCGACTGGCGGGCAGTACTTC
cdr3_aa: CSARENRPTGGQYF

clone_size: many
j_call: TRBJ2-3
d_call: -
v_call: TRBV3-1
cdr3_nt: TGTGCCAGCAGCCAAAGGGGGGGCAGTATCACAGATACGCAGTATTTT
cdr3_aa: CASSQRGGSITDTQYF